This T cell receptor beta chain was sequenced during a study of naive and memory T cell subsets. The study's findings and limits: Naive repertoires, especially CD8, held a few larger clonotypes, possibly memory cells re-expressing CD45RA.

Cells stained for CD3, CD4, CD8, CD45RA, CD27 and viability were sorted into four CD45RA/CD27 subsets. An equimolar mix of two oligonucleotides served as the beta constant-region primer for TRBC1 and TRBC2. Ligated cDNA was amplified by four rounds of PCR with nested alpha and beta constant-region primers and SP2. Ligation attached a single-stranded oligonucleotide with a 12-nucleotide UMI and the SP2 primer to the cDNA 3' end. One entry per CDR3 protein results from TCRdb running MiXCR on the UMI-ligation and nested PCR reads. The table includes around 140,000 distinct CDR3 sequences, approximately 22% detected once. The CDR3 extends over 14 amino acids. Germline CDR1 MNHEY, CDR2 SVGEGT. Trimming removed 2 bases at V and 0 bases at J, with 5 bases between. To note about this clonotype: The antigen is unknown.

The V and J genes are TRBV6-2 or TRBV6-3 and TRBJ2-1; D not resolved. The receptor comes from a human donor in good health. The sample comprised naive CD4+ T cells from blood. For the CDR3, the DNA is TGTGCCAGCAGTTACCTAAGCTCCTACAATGAGCAGTTCTTC. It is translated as CASSYLSSYNEQFF.